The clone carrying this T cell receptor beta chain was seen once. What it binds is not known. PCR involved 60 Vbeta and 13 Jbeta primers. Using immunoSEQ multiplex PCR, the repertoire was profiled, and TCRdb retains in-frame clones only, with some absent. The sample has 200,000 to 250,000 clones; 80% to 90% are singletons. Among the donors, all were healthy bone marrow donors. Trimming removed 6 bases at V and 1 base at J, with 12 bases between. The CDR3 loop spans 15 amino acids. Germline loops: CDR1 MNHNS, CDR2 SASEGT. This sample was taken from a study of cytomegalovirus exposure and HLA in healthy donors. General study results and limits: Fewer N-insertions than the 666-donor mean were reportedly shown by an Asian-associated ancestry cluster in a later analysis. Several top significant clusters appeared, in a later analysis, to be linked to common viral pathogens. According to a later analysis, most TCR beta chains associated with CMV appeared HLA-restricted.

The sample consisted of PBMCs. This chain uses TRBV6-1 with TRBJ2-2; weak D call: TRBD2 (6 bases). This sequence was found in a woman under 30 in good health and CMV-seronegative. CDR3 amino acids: CASSLANLNTGELFF. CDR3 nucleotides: TGTGCCAGCAGCCTAGCGAATTTGAACACCGGGGAGCTGTTTTTT.